This T cell receptor beta chain was observed in a study of CD4+ T cells in melanoma. Overall study results and limits: CD8+ T cell, macrophage and B cell function reportedly correlated with neoantigen-specific CD4+ T cells.

V lost 2 bases and J 6 bases, leaving 14 bases between the germline ends. The germline V gene encodes CDR1 GTSNPN and CDR2 SVGIG (reference sequence). The CDR3 runs to 15 residues. TCRdb's copy holds only in-frame clones and misses some; the assay was immunoSEQ multiplex PCR. The sample has about 11,000 clones; roughly two thirds are singletons. Worth noting for this clone: Its antigen remains unknown.

This clonotype was sampled from a human donor with melanoma. The V gene is TRBV30, the J gene TRBJ1-6, with unresolved D. Specimen: cells from a culture (not recorded whether cultured in vitro). The chain's CDR3 is CAWSSTRAGNSPLHF. In nucleotides, the CDR3 is TGTGCCTGGAGTTCAACTCGGGCGGGTAATTCACCCCTCCACTTT.